This T cell receptor (beta chain) was found in a study of read filtering for tumor transcriptome and immune sequencing. Turning to this clonotype: This may arise from a read error, as a much more abundant clone is one base away.

The germline CDR1 and CDR2 sequences are MGHDK and SYGVNS. The V and J ends lost 8 bases and 3 bases, in that order; junction bases with no gene match: 10. CDR3 length: 15 residues. From roughly 400 ng of RNA, a library with molecular barcoded alpha/delta and beta/gamma adaptors was made. TCRdb processed the reads anew with MiXCR; each CDR3 protein has one entry. The sample lists about 57,000 distinct CDR3 sequences; less than 25% were seen once. The sample comprised a population of CD138-negative cells sorted from bone marrow. The source of this sequence is a donor aged 40 or over with multiple myeloma. This rearrangement joins TRBV25-1 to TRBJ1-2; 9 bases are shared with TRBD1. The CDR3 here is CASGGGQGLDYGYTF. CDR3 nucleotides: TGTGCCAGCGGTGGGGGACAGGGCCTGGACTATGGCTACACCTTC.